This T cell receptor (beta chain) was retrieved from a study of human T cells and chemical hapten exposure. In the study overall: Variation in per-sample TCR yields came mainly from small pooled library volume differences. Study-wide findings and caveats: The study found that DPC sensitization did not change TCRs above 1 in 1000 frequency.

MiXCR, applied by TCRdb to the RACE reads, yields one record per CDR3 protein. The table lists some 50,000 distinct CDR3 sequences, around 4.1% of them singletons. Time point defined: healthy volunteer bleed at 2 weeks. Unfractionated whole blood yielded total RNA. This clonotype has ten or more counts. Its antigen is not known. Germline V gene lookup returns CDR1 WSHSY and CDR2 SAAADI. The CDR3 covers 15 residues. Trimming took 0 bases from V and 2 from J, leaving 8 bases between them. The receptor was isolated from a female donor in good health. Some clones in this sample may be carry-over from other donors' samples. Material: whole blood. The V call is TRBV10-2, the J call TRBJ1-3, with D perhaps TRBD1 (5 bases). The CDR3 nucleotides are TGCGCCAGCAGTGAGTCGGGCAGGGCTGGAAACACCATATATTTT. Protein product: CASSESGRAGNTIYF.